A selection of T cell receptor beta chains follows, all from one sample in a study of human T cells and chemical hapten exposure. TCRdb re-called the 5' RACE reads with MiXCR, one entry per CDR3 protein. The sample yields 120,000 to 150,000 distinct CDR3 sequences, 4.1% seen once. The receptor source for this set is a female donor in good health. Each CDR3 is given with its conserved first and last residue. The D gene is left open where the match is weak. A row's size may be missing; if present it is once, few, many or a size class.

J	V	D	size	DNA	CDR3
TRBJ1-4	TRBV29-1	.	.	TGCAGCGTTGAAGAGTTCGGAGGGTACATTACTAATGAAAAACTGTTTTTT	CSVEEFGGYITNEKLFF
TRBJ1-5	TRBV12-5	TRBD1	many	TGTGCTAGTGGTTTAGACCAGGGGGCGGCTCAGCCCCAGCATTTT	CASGLDQGAAQPQHF
TRBJ2-1	TRBV6-5	TRBD1	many	TGTGCCAGCAGTTACATGGACAGGGATAATGAGCAGTTCTTC	CASSYMDRDNEQFF
TRBJ2-3	TRBV9	.	many	TGTGCCAGCAGCGTAGTAACTAGCTCGGATACGCAGTATTTT	CASSVVTSSDTQYF
TRBJ2-5	TRBV18	.	few	TGTGCCAGCTCACCGGGGCGTTTAGAGACCCAGTACTTC	CASSPGRLETQYF
TRBJ1-5	TRBV7-2	.	many	TGTGCCAGCAGCTTAGGGATCGCCGAAAATCAGCCCCAGCATTTT	CASSLGIAENQPQHF
TRBJ1-1	TRBV7-3	TRBD1	many	TGTGCCAGCAGCTCAGGGACAGGGGGCACTGAAGCTTTCTTT	CASSSGTGGTEAFF
TRBJ1-4	TRBV5-1	TRBD1	many	TGCGCCAGCAGCCTGGGACAGAATAATGAAAAACTGTTTTTT	CASSLGQNNEKLFF
TRBJ2-7	TRBV20-1	.	many	TGCAGTGCTAGAGGGGACCGCCGCTCCTACGAGCAGTACTTC	CSARGDRRSYEQYF
TRBJ2-3	TRBV27	.	many	TGTGCCAGCAGTTCGGGCCAGTACCTTTTTAGCACAGATACGCAGTATTTT	CASSSGQYLFSTDTQYF
TRBJ2-1	TRBV28	.	many	TGTGCCAGCAGTCTAAGGGGGAATGAGCAGTTCTTC	CASSLRGNEQFF
TRBJ2-2	TRBV7-2	TRBD1	many	TGTGCCAGCACCCAGTACAGGGGTGCCGGGGAGCTGTTTTTT	CASTQYRGAGELFF
TRBJ2-7	TRBV7-2	TRBD2	many	TGTGCCAGCAGCGCACCTAGCGGGGTGACGCAGTACTTC	CASSAPSGVTQYF
TRBJ2-7	TRBV7-9	.	many	TGTGCCAGCAGCGAGGGAGGGCGGACAGCCTACGAGCAGTACTTC	CASSEGGRTAYEQYF
TRBJ2-1	TRBV20-1	.	many	TGCAGTGCTAGATACGTAGGGTACAATGAGCAGTTCTTC	CSARYVGYNEQFF
TRBJ1-2	TRBV19	.	.	TGTGCCAGTAGTTACCCGGAGAGAGGAGGCTATGGCTACACCTTC	CASSYPERGGYGYTF
TRBJ2-3	TRBV5-1	TRBD1	many	TGCGCCAGCAGCCTCAGGACAGGCGCTAGCACAGATACGCAGTATTTT	CASSLRTGASTDTQYF
TRBJ2-4	TRBV7-9	.	few	TGTGCCAGCAGCTTTGATCGAGCCAAAAACATTCAGTACTTC	CASSFDRAKNIQYF
TRBJ2-1	TRBV10-3	TRBD2	.	TGTGCCATCAGTGAGGGCACTAGCGGGGGTCGGAATGAGCAGTTCTTC	CAISEGTSGGRNEQFF
TRBJ1-1	TRBV11-1	.	many	TGTGCCAGCAGCTTAGACCCAGGACCCGGAGCCACTGAAGCTTTCTTT	CASSLDPGPGATEAFF
TRBJ2-7	TRBV11-3	.	few	TGTGCCAGGCTGGCCCGCGAGCAGTACTTC	CARLAREQYF
TRBJ2-3	TRBV5-1	.	many	TGCGCCAGCAGCATATCAGATACGCAGTATTTT	CASSISDTQYF
TRBJ1-6	TRBV11-2	TRBD1	many	TGTGCCAGCAGCCGCGGGACAGGGAAATCACCCCTCCACTTT	CASSRGTGKSPLHF